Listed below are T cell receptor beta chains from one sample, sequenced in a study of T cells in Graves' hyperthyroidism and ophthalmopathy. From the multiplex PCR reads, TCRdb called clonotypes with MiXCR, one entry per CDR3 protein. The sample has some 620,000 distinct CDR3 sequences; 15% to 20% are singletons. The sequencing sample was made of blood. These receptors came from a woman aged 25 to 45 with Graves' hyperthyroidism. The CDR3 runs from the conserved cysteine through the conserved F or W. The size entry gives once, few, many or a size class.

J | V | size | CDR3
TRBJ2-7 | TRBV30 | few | CAWSFSGRPHEQYF
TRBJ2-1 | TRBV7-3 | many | CASSSTRDGLAGARFF
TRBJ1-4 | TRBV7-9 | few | CASSLASAGTENEKLFF
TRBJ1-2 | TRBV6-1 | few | CASSQNGYGYTF
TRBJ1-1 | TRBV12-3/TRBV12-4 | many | CASRRRARADTEAFF
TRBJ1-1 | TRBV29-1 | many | CSVPTGSSAEAFF
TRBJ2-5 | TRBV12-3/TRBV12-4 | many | CASSLWIQETQYF
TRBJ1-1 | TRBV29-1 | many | CSVEWRNRNTEAFF
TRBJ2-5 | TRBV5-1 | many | CASSFSDRGRETQYF
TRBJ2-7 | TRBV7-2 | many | CASSFQLGPYEQYF
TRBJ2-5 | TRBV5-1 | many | CASSLDTGEWETQYF